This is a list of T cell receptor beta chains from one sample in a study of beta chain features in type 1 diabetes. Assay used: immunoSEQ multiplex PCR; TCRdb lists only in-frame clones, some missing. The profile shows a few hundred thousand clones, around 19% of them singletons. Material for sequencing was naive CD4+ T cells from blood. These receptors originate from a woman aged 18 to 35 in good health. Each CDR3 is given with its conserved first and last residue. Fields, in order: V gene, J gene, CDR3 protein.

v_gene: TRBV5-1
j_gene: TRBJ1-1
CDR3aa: CASSRETGVTEAFF

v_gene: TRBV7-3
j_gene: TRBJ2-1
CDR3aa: CASSAQNEQFF

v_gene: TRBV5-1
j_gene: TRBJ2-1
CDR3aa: CASSLGLLAGGPYEQFF

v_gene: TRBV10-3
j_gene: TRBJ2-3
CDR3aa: CAIRDSSTDTQYF

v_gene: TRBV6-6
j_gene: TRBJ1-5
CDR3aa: CASSYPGHQNQPQHF

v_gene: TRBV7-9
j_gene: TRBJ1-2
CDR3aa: CASDTGGGYTF

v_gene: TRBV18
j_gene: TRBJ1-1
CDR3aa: CASSADRAFEAFF

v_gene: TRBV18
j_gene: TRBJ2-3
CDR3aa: CASSPRTSGRTDTQYF

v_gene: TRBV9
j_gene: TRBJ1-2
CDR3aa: CASSGTGVASYTF

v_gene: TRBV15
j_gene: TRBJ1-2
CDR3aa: CATSLGRDLGGYTF

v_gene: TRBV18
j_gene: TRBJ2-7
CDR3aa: CASSLLGQEATYEQYF

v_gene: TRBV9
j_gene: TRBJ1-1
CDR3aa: CASSTSMNTEAFF

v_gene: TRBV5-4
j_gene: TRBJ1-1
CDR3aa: CASSQTGLEAFF

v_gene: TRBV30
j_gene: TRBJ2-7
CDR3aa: CAWSALTGEGYEQYF

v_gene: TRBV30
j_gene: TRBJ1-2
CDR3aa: CAWKHRQVDGYTF

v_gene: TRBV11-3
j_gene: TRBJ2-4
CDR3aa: CASTLSGGNIQYF

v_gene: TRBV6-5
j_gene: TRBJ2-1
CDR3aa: CASSSHNEQFF

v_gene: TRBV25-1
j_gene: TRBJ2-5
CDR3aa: CASSVGSETQYF